The present T cell receptor beta chain was sequenced within a study of cytomegalovirus exposure and HLA in healthy donors. PCR involved 60 Vbeta and 13 Jbeta primers. Clones were sequenced by immunoSEQ multiplex PCR, and TCRdb holds only the in-frame ones, with some missing. The sample carries 270,000 or so clones, 85% to 95% recorded once. CDR1 and CDR2 (germline): SNHLY, FYNNEI. Germline trimming cut 7 bases from V and 3 bases from J; bases unmatched to any gene: 9. This CDR3 region has 15 residues. Sequenced sample: PBMCs. The V gene is TRBV2, the J gene TRBJ2-7; 10 positions match TRBD2. This TCR was sampled from a girl aged 2-10 years in good health and CMV-seronegative. The CDR3: CASTGLAVINYEQYF. CDR3 sequence (DNA): TGTGCCAGCACCGGACTAGCGGTAATAAACTACGAGCAGTACTTC.